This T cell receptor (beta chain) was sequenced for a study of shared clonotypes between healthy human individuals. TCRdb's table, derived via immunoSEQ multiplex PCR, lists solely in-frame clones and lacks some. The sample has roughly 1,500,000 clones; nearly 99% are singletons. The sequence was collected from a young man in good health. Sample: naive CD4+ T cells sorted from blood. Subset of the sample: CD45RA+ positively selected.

The CDR3 DNA is TGTGCCTGGAGTCCCCCGGGACTAGCGGGAGGGAGCTCCTACAATGAGCAGTTCTTC. Translated: CAWSPPGLAGGSSYNEQFF. The chain is built from TRBV30 and TRBJ2-1, with 16 bases matching TRBD2. J was trimmed by 0 bases and V by 2 bases; bases with no gene match: 7. CDR1 and CDR2 (germline): GTSNPN, SVGIG (reference sequence). This CDR3 is built from 19 residues.